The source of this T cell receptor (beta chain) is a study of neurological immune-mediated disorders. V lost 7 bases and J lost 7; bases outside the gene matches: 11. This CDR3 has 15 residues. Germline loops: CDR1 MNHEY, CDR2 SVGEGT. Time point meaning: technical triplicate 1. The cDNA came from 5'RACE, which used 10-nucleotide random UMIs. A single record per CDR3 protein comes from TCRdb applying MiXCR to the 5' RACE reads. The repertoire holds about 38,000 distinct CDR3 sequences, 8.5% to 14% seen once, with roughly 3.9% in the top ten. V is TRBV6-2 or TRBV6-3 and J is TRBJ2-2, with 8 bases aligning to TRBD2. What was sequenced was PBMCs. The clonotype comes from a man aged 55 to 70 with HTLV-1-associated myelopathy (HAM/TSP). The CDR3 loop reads CASIAGGWAHGELFF. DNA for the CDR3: TGTGCCAGCATCGCGGGAGGATGGGCGCACGGGGAGCTGTTTTTT.